Sequencing of this T cell receptor beta chain was carried out in a study of T cells expressing NK-cell markers (dated by TCRdb to the early 2020s). About the investigation overall: In sorted CD3+CD56+NKG2C+, CD3+CD56+NKG2C- and CD3+CD56-NKG2C+ T-cell subsets from about 8 donors, TCR beta-chain repertoires were profiled. Among the eight sequenced donors, only one was HCMV-seronegative, while the other seven were HCMV-seropositive. All eight donors whose samples were sequenced were randomly selected healthy volunteers, three of them men and five women. Sequencing of the libraries produced 2 x 150 bp reads on Illumina HiSeq 2000/2500, MiSeq or NextSeq. Overall results and qualifications from the work: In more than five donors, the dominant CD3+CD56+NKG2C+ clonotypes ranked among the top 10 CD8+ clonotypes, making up about 1.0-7.5% of CD8+ T cells. It remained unclear whether the expanded NKG2C-expressing T cell clones were specific for HCMV antigens. Those dominant clonotypes were again the most abundant among CD3+CD56-NKG2C+ cells in a handful of donors, at about 25-60.1%.

These reads were obtained on an Illumina HiSeq 2000. The TCR beta cDNA libraries were made using 5'RACE template switching, a step that added both a universal primer site and unique molecular identifiers. Synthesis of cDNA was primed from the TCR beta constant segment and was followed by two consecutive PCR amplification steps. Processing in the source paper ran as follows. MIGEC was used to demultiplex reads and group the reads by UMI, and MiTCR was used to assemble and quantify clonotypes. To exclude erroneous sequences, any TCR cDNA sequence not supported by at least two reads was discarded. The tcR package was used for downstream repertoire analysis, with clonotypes matched between fractions based on CDR3 nucleotide sequence plus V segment. Antigen specificity was annotated against VDJdb with VDJmatch, allowing one amino acid substitution in CDR3. Following TCRdb reprocessing, every CDR3 protein sequence forms one entry, and DNA is not provided. The V and J calls shown here were made by TCRdb, not taken from the authors' results. The sample table on file contains about 160,000 distinct CDR3 sequences. The ten top clones hold about 18% of the sample.

Notes on this clonotype: This clone's antigen is unknown.

From the cysteine up to the phenylalanine, the CDR3 has a length of 14 residues. The coding DNA is unavailable. CDR1 and CDR2 are read off the germline V gene (reference sequence) as DFQATT and SNEGSKA. HCMV serostatus was determined by detecting HCMV-specific IgG in serum with a commercial ELISA kit. Peripheral blood mononuclear cells were isolated from blood by Ficoll density gradient centrifugation. The TCR sequence derives from a woman between 18 and 69 years old in good health. The sequence links TRBV20-1 to TRBJ2-1; TCRdb's D call, TRBD2, is unchecked because there is no DNA. Sequenced material: blood T cells: a sorted CD56 or NKG2C T cell subset, CD4+ or CD8+ T cells, or bulk PBMC T cells (not recorded which). The CDR3 here reads CSADPSRSYNEQFF.